Listed below are T cell receptor beta chains from one sample, sequenced in a study of molecular identifiers for immune sequencing clone quantification. TCRdb reanalysed the PCR reads using MiXCR and keeps one entry per CDR3 protein. The sample yields around 470,000 distinct CDR3 sequences, roughly a fifth seen once. The sequenced sample consisted of naive CD8+ T cells from blood, with Jurkat cell RNA spiked in. These receptor sequences come from a human donor in good health. Some libraries in this study had Jurkat cell RNA spiked in. Both conserved end residues are trimmed from each CDR3. A D gene is named only where the DNA matches it firmly.

D: TRBD2
J: TRBJ2-7
V: TRBV11-2
CDR3: ASSLELAGGPGSYEQY

D: NA
J: TRBJ2-3
V: TRBV7-9
CDR3: ASSLRVDTDTQY

D: NA
J: TRBJ2-3
V: TRBV28
CDR3: ASRVGLALADTQY

D: NA
J: TRBJ2-2
V: TRBV5-3
CDR3: ASGGSGTGELF

D: NA
J: TRBJ2-7
V: TRBV5-1
CDR3: ASSSPDTSSYEQY

D: NA
J: TRBJ1-1
V: TRBV12-5
CDR3: ASGLLGAGTEAF

D: NA
J: TRBJ1-1
V: TRBV20-1
CDR3: SARDLRGEAF

D: TRBD1
J: TRBJ2-7
V: TRBV6-5
CDR3: ASSLYGQGVHEQY

D: NA
J: TRBJ2-1
V: TRBV4-1
CDR3: ASSQEEFWQQL

D: TRBD1
J: TRBJ1-5
V: TRBV20-1
CDR3: SAKTGRGYQPQH

D: NA
J: TRBJ1-1
V: TRBV7-9
CDR3: ASSPAENTEAF

D: TRBD1
J: TRBJ1-1
V: TRBV5-3
CDR3: ASSLVLGTGMNTEAF

D: TRBD2
J: TRBJ2-3
V: TRBV5-6
CDR3: ASSLLAGAQDTQY

D: TRBD1
J: TRBJ1-6
V: TRBV5-5
CDR3: ASSPTGPNSPLH

D: NA
J: TRBJ2-7
V: TRBV7-2
CDR3: ASSLARGWGQSSYEQY

D: NA
J: TRBJ1-1
V: TRBV3-1
CDR3: ASSQVAGMNTEAF

D: TRBD2
J: TRBJ2-7
V: TRBV4-3
CDR3: ASSQDRHGLAGGEQY

D: NA
J: TRBJ2-7
V: TRBV12-3/TRBV12-4
CDR3: ASSFFGVSSYEQY

D: NA
J: TRBJ2-4
V: TRBV7-9
CDR3: ASSSLGAAKNIQY

D: NA
J: TRBJ2-7
V: TRBV6-5
CDR3: ASSPRGGEQY

D: TRBD1
J: TRBJ2-4
V: TRBV4-2
CDR3: ASSQEWGQALNIQY

D: TRBD2
J: TRBJ2-7
V: TRBV9
CDR3: ASSGGGSSYEQY

D: NA
J: TRBJ2-3
V: TRBV29-1
CDR3: SAEPTQTSTDTQY

D: NA
J: TRBJ2-7
V: TRBV28
CDR3: ASSSPGQSGYEQY

D: NA
J: TRBJ1-1
V: TRBV5-3
CDR3: ASRAGGGTEAF

D: NA
J: TRBJ2-7
V: TRBV20-1
CDR3: SARASGTSSYEQY

D: NA
J: TRBJ1-5
V: TRBV5-1
CDR3: ASSLAGRQPQH

D: NA
J: TRBJ1-1
V: TRBV29-1
CDR3: SAGRGGPEAF

D: NA
J: TRBJ2-4
V: TRBV19
CDR3: ASSLQGNQY

D: NA
J: TRBJ1-1
V: TRBV7-2
CDR3: ASSFSYGAEAF

D: NA
J: TRBJ2-7
V: TRBV5-5
CDR3: ASSLFGLTYEQY

D: TRBD1
J: TRBJ1-1
V: TRBV19
CDR3: ASRAGGNTEAF

D: NA
J: TRBJ1-2
V: TRBV4-2
CDR3: ARSQEGTVWDGYT

D: TRBD1
J: TRBJ1-4
V: TRBV12-3/TRBV12-4
CDR3: ASSSGTGGQEKLF

D: NA
J: TRBJ1-2
V: TRBV12-3/TRBV12-4
CDR3: AVYPGGSDGYT

D: NA
J: TRBJ1-1
V: TRBV20-1
CDR3: SARGTRDHTEAF

D: NA
J: TRBJ2-1
V: TRBV5-1
CDR3: ASSLAPDNEQF

D: TRBD2
J: TRBJ2-7
V: TRBV5-1
CDR3: ASSYATSGSYEQY

D: NA
J: TRBJ1-1
V: TRBV10-1
CDR3: ARRAKNTEAF

D: NA
J: TRBJ2-5
V: TRBV4-1
CDR3: ASSQVPGSHETQY

D: NA
J: TRBJ2-1
V: TRBV7-9
CDR3: ASSLEWRNEQF

D: NA
J: TRBJ1-3
V: TRBV6-1
CDR3: ASSEAYGIGNTIY

D: NA
J: TRBJ2-6
V: TRBV12-3/TRBV12-4
CDR3: ASSFLQFSGANVLT

D: TRBD1
J: TRBJ2-5
V: TRBV7-2
CDR3: ASSPMWDSLEETQY

D: TRBD2
J: TRBJ2-7
V: TRBV19
CDR3: ASSMGGNAYEQY

D: NA
J: TRBJ2-1
V: TRBV6-2/TRBV6-3
CDR3: ASSYGRTLYNEQF

D: NA
J: TRBJ1-2
V: TRBV4-3
CDR3: ASSPSAGPNYGYT

D: NA
J: TRBJ1-1
V: TRBV5-6
CDR3: ASSLDSGREDTEAF

D: NA
J: TRBJ2-7
V: TRBV4-3
CDR3: ASSQEALGHPSSYEQY

D: TRBD2
J: TRBJ2-1
V: TRBV4-3
CDR3: ASSQGTSGIYEQF

D: NA
J: TRBJ2-1
V: TRBV2
CDR3: ASSEGAGAPPNEQF

D: NA
J: TRBJ2-3
V: TRBV6-2/TRBV6-3
CDR3: ASSFSSESKADTQY

D: NA
J: TRBJ2-1
V: TRBV23-1
CDR3: ASSQGGNRRPGLNNEQF

D: TRBD1
J: TRBJ2-5
V: TRBV7-9
CDR3: ASSPTMVPGQQETQY

D: NA
J: TRBJ1-4
V: TRBV28
CDR3: ASRPQGNEKLF

D: NA
J: TRBJ1-1
V: TRBV3-1
CDR3: ASSQVSGGAF

D: TRBD1
J: TRBJ2-7
V: TRBV7-9
CDR3: ASSPAGQAIYEQY

D: NA
J: TRBJ1-1
V: TRBV12-3/TRBV12-4
CDR3: ASSQPGENTEAF